These T cell receptor beta chains were read from a single sample in a study of T cell responses to AZD1222 COVID-19 vaccine. TCRdb's table, derived via immunoSEQ multiplex PCR, lists solely in-frame clones and lacks some. The sample records about 160,000 clones, 85% to 95% being singletons. Material: peripheral blood, obtained on day 0 of AZD1222 vaccination. These TCRs come from an adult in good health. The CDR3 runs from the conserved cysteine through the conserved F or W. D genes are given only for firm matches.

CDR3aa | len | v_gene | d_gene | j_gene
CATKTGHNEKLFF | 13 | TRBV27 | - | TRBJ1-4
CASSPTGPQGNSPLHF | 16 | TRBV2 | - | TRBJ1-6
CASSIADGARTQYF | 14 | TRBV19 | - | TRBJ2-5
CATSNTGSYNEQFF | 14 | TRBV15 | - | TRBJ2-1
CASSIDDNQPQHF | 13 | TRBV19 | - | TRBJ1-5
CASSPGQATNYGYTF | 15 | TRBV7-9 | TRBD1 | TRBJ1-2
CASSLNTGYNYGYTF | 15 | TRBV13 | - | TRBJ1-2
CASRQGGASGSRYNEQFF | 18 | TRBV7-9 | TRBD2 | TRBJ2-1
CASSLGQGRRNEQFF | 15 | TRBV27 | TRBD1 | TRBJ2-1
CASSNTGGSEAFF | 13 | TRBV6-5 | TRBD1 | TRBJ1-1
CATSDQTGNRVYNEQFF | 17 | TRBV24-1 | - | TRBJ2-1
CASSGPQAYNEQFF | 14 | TRBV25-1 | - | TRBJ2-1
CARGQGLSGANVLTF | 15 | TRBV2 | TRBD1 | TRBJ2-6
CASSQDRTSGRFSYEQYF | 18 | TRBV4-1 | TRBD2 | TRBJ2-7
CASSRSGTSGGITGELFF | 18 | TRBV3-1/TRBV3-2 | TRBD2 | TRBJ2-2
CASSLSGDGNTEAFF | 15 | TRBV5-1 | - | TRBJ1-1
CASRGRGQPQHF | 12 | TRBV27 | - | TRBJ1-5
CASSQAGDYVEQYF | 14 | TRBV4-2 | - | TRBJ2-7
CASSLVGPTGETQYF | 15 | TRBV11-2 | - | TRBJ2-5
CATGDRVFFDGYTF | 14 | TRBV24-1 | TRBD1 | TRBJ1-2
CASSLVRGNTEAFF | 14 | TRBV7-2 | - | TRBJ1-1
CASSLWVTGGGNEQFF | 16 | TRBV11-2 | TRBD2 | TRBJ2-1
CASSPGRATNEKLFF | 15 | TRBV28 | - | TRBJ1-4